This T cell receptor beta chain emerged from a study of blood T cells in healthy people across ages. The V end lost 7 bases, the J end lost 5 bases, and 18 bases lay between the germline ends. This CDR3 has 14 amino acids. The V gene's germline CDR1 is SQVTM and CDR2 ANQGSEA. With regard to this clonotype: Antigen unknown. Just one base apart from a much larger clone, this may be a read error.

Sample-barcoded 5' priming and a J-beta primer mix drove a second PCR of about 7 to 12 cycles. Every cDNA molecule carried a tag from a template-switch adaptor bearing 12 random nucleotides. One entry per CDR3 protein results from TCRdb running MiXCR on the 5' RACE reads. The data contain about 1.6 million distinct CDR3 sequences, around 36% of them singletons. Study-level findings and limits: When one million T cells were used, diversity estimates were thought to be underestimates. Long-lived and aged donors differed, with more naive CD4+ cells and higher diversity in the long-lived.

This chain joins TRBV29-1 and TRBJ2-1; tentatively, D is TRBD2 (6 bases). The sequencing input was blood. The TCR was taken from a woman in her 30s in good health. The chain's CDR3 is CSAPTSSFHNEQFF. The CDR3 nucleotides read TGCAGCGCCCCAACTAGCAGCTTTCACAATGAGCAGTTCTTC.